This is a list of T cell receptor beta chains from one sample in a study of T cells in Graves' hyperthyroidism and ophthalmopathy. TCRdb ran MiXCR on the multiplex PCR reads and lists one entry per CDR3 protein. The sample shows approximately 400,000 distinct CDR3 sequences, around 15% of them seen only once. Sequences were obtained from blood. The receptors come from a woman under 40 with Graves' ophthalmopathy. Both conserved end residues are part of each CDR3. A D gene is named only where the DNA matches it firmly. Clone size is shown for a subset of rows, as once, few, many or a class of expanded clone.

. TRBJ2-3 TRBV9 16 many CASSSGTATSTDTQYF TGTGCCAGCAGCTCAGGGACCGCAACTAGCACAGATACGCAGTATTTT
. TRBJ2-1 TRBV28 15 many CASSAIEAGNPTTFF TGTGCCAGCAGCGCGATTGAGGCAGGGAACCCCACAACGTTCTTC
TRBD1 TRBJ1-1 TRBV10-2 15 . CASRTGRNQNTGAFF TGCGCCAGCAGGACAGGGCGGAACCAGAACACTGGAGCTTTCTTT
. TRBJ1-2 TRBV7-9 12 many CASSLAERGYTF TGTGCCAGCAGCTTAGCTGAACGGGGCTACACCTTC
TRBD2 TRBJ2-1 TRBV2 15 many CASSEALAGLGEQFF TGTGCCAGCAGTGAGGCACTAGCGGGTTTGGGTGAGCAGTTCTTC
. TRBJ2-5 TRBV30 15 many CAWSALAWSRETQYF TGTGCCTGGAGTGCCCTAGCCTGGAGTCGAGAGACCCAGTACTTC
. TRBJ2-1 TRBV7-2 15 many CASSLNQRSDNEQFF TGTGCCAGCAGCTTAAACCAAAGGTCCGACAATGAGCAGTTCTTC
TRBD1 TRBJ2-1 TRBV6-1 11 few CATRQGSEQFF TGTGCCACCAGACAGGGGAGTGAGCAGTTCTTC
. TRBJ2-7 TRBV29-1 16 few CSVDPRAGGQVGEQYF TGCAGCGTTGACCCCCGGGCCGGGGGTCAGGTCGGCGAGCAGTACTTC
. TRBJ2-1 TRBV20-1 15 . CSASLGWGTYNEQFF TGCAGTGCTAGCCTTGGGTGGGGGACCTACAATGAGCAGTTCTTC
. TRBJ1-2 TRBV29-1 15 many CSVDTAQTGTYGYTF TGCAGCGTTGATACAGCTCAAACGGGGACCTATGGCTACACCTTC
. TRBJ2-3 TRBV19 13 . CASTPAGADTQYF TGTGCCAGTACCCCCGCTGGGGCAGATACGCAGTATTTT
TRBD1 TRBJ2-1 TRBV4-1 15 . CASSQEGTGGNEQFF TGCGCCAGCAGCCAAGAGGGGACAGGGGGCAATGAGCAGTTCTTC
. TRBJ2-3 TRBV7-9 13 many CASRSGSTDTQYF TGTGCCAGCCGGAGCGGATCCACAGATACGCAGTATTTT
TRBD2 TRBJ2-5 TRBV28 16 many CASSLPTAGGSETQYF TGTGCCAGCAGTTTACCAACTGCGGGGGGGTCTGAGACCCAGTACTTC
. TRBJ2-3 TRBV2 14 . CASSEAGETDTQYF TGTGCCAGCAGTGAAGCGGGGGAGACAGATACGCAGTATTTT
. TRBJ2-3 TRBV28 13 many CASSTQGMEAQYF TGTGCCAGCAGTACCCAGGGGATGGAAGCGCAGTATTTT
. TRBJ1-3 TRBV6-1 14 many CASSIRGSGNTIYF TGTGCCAGCAGTATTAGGGGATCGGGAAACACCATATATTTT
TRBD1 TRBJ2-2 TRBV19 14 few CASTPTGASGELFF TGTGCCAGTACCCCGACAGGGGCGAGCGGGGAGCTGTTTTTT
. TRBJ2-7 TRBV7-9 12 many CASSLGNDEQYF TGTGCCAGCAGCTTAGGAAACGACGAGCAGTACTTC
. TRBJ2-7 TRBV5-4 13 many CASSAPTSYEQYF TGTGCCAGCAGCGCCCCGACCTCCTACGAGCAGTACTTC
. TRBJ1-3 TRBV6-4 12 . CAGAKTGNTIYF TGTGCCGGAGCGAAGACAGGAAACACCATATATTTT
. TRBJ1-6 TRBV20-1 14 few CSVITSSYNSPLHF TGCAGTGTCATCACGAGCTCCTATAATTCACCCCTCCACTTT
. TRBJ1-2 TRBV7-2 17 many CASSLAVTRTGGYGYTF TGTGCCAGCAGCTTAGCGGTGACGAGGACGGGGGGCTATGGCTACACCTTC
. TRBJ2-1 TRBV30 13 many CAWSEDFYNEQFF TGTGCCTGGAGTGAGGATTTCTACAATGAGCAGTTCTTC
TRBD1 TRBJ2-7 TRBV6-1 15 . CASRPGTGTIYEQYF TGTGCCAGCAGACCCGGGACAGGGACAATCTACGAGCAGTACTTC
TRBD1 TRBJ1-1 TRBV27 17 many CASSLFGTGGAVTEAFF TGTGCCAGCAGTTTATTCGGGACAGGGGGCGCGGTCACTGAAGCTTTCTTT
TRBD1 TRBJ2-1 TRBV2 16 once CASSKTGGLDYNEQFF TGTGCCAGCAGTAAGACAGGGGGCTTGGATTACAATGAGCAGTTCTTC
. TRBJ2-6 TRBV7-3 16 few CASSSSLVSGANVLTF TGTGCCAGCAGCTCAAGTCTAGTCTCTGGGGCCAACGTCCTGACTTTC
TRBD1 TRBJ1-2 TRBV27 15 . CASSSPRDSFYGYTF TGTGCCAGCAGTTCTCCCCGGGACAGCTTCTATGGCTACACCTTC
. TRBJ1-5 TRBV19 13 many CASSPRSTQPQHF TGTGCCAGTAGTCCTCGTTCCACCCAGCCCCAGCATTTT
. TRBJ2-3 TRBV20-1 15 many CSARDSRVASDTQYF TGCAGTGCTAGAGATAGTAGGGTAGCATCAGATACGCAGTATTTT
TRBD2 TRBJ2-1 TRBV12-3/TRBV12-4 15 . CASSSLAGAYNEQFF TGTGCCAGCAGCTCACTAGCGGGAGCATACAATGAGCAGTTCTTC
. TRBJ2-7 TRBV18 12 many CASSPITYEQYF TGTGCCAGCTCACCGATCACCTACGAGCAGTACTTC
. TRBJ2-2 TRBV19 15 few CASSIVMTNAGELFF TGTGCCAGTAGTATCGTGATGACGAACGCCGGGGAGCTGTTTTTT
TRBD2 TRBJ2-2 TRBV28 23 many CASSSPLTSGGAGLRPSTGELFF TGTGCCAGCAGTTCCCCCCTGACTAGCGGGGGGGCCGGTCTGCGCCCGAGCACCGGGGAGCTGTTTTTT
. TRBJ2-2 TRBV6-8 23 many CASSYGLEGVAEIVTEQIGELFF TGTGCCAGCAGTTACGGACTGGAAGGGGTCGCGGAAATTGTCACAGAGCAAATCGGGGAGCTGTTTTTT
. TRBJ1-4 TRBV6-1 14 few CASSYRSLGEKLFF TGTGCCAGCAGTTATAGGTCGCTGGGAGAAAAACTGTTTTTT
TRBD2 TRBJ2-3 TRBV5-1 15 many CASSPGGPASDTQYF TGCGCCAGCAGCCCGGGGGGGCCGGCCTCAGATACGCAGTATTTT
TRBD1 TRBJ2-3 TRBV3-1 15 many CASSLRQGQWDTQYF TGTGCCAGCAGCCTCCGACAGGGACAATGGGATACGCAGTATTTT
TRBD2 TRBJ2-5 TRBV12-3/TRBV12-4 15 many CASRPTSGGQETQYF TGTGCCAGCAGACCGACTAGCGGGGGACAAGAGACCCAGTACTTC
. TRBJ2-5 TRBV5-1 14 . CASSVEGPPAAQYF TGCGCCAGCAGCGTAGAGGGACCTCCGGCGGCCCAGTACTTC
. TRBJ2-3 TRBV2 14 many CASRAGGPSDTQYF TGTGCCAGCAGAGCAGGGGGGCCCTCCGATACGCAGTATTTT
. TRBJ2-7 TRBV6-1 15 many CASLSAGAFSYEQYF TGTGCCAGCTTATCCGCCGGGGCTTTTTCCTACGAGCAGTACTTC